One sample yielded the 8 T cell receptor beta chains listed below, sequenced in a study of shared clonotypes between healthy human individuals (dated by TCRdb to 2020 to 2021). The library was made by the immunoSEQ multiplex PCR assay. This immuneACCESS table, as held by TCRdb, lists in-frame sequences with V and J called but not all clones. Of the missing ones, under half trace to an unresolved V gene in checked studies; the others have no known cause. The sample data list 2 million to 2.5 million clones, and around 92% of these were observed just once. The ten largest clones add up to 0.3% to 0.45% of the sample. The sample comprised naive CD4+ T cells from PBMCs. The sample's cell subset or site label, in plain terms: CD45RA+ positively selected. The receptors come from a man aged 18 to 29 in good health. Some clones in this sample may be carry-over from other donors' samples.

DNA of the CDR3: TGCGCCAGCAGCCAACTTTTTGACAGGCGGATAGGGTACTATGGCTACACCTTC. Translating gives CASSQLFDRRIGYYGYTF. This chain joins TRBV4-1 and TRBJ1-2; TRBD1 is a possible D gene (6 bases). Per the germline V gene, CDR1 is MGHRA and CDR2 is YSYEKL. The V and J ends lost 2 bases and 3 bases respectively, with 22 bases between them. The CDR3 sequence is 18 residues long.

The rearrangement joins TRBV4-1 to TRBJ2-2, with 9 positions matching TRBD1. This CDR3 contains 17 residues. V shed 0 bases and J 3 bases; nucleotides not matched to a gene: 5. CDR1 MGHRA and CDR2 YSYEKL come from the germline V gene. The CDR3 protein is CASSQDWRTGDTGELFF. The CDR3 region has the DNA TGCGCCAGCAGCCAAGATTGGCGGACAGGGGACACCGGGGAGCTGTTTTTT.

The rearrangement links TRBV28 to TRBJ1-2; the D is unclear. Germline values: CDR1 MDHEN, CDR2 SYDVKM. The germline V and J ends were trimmed by 2 bases and 7 bases, with 17 bases remaining between them. This CDR3 spans 15 amino acids. The DNA for the CDR3 is TGTGCCAGCAGTTTAGGAAGTTCGGAGGCAGGTGGCTACACCTTC. This gives the protein CASSLGSSEAGGYTF.

The chain recombines TRBV28 with TRBJ1-2; D may be TRBD1 (6 bases). The CDR3 runs to 14 residues. V shed 5 bases and J shed 0 bases, with 10 bases lying between them. In germline, CDR1 is MDHEN, CDR2 SYDVKM. The CDR3 sequence: CASSNRVSNYGYTF. The CDR3 DNA sequence: TGTGCCAGCAGTAACAGGGTTTCTAACTATGGCTACACCTTC.

CDR3 sequence: CASSLYAGTASYEQYF. In nucleotides, the CDR3 is TGCGCCAGCAGCTTGTACGCCGGGACGGCGTCCTACGAGCAGTACTTC. The V and J genes are TRBV5-1 and TRBJ2-7; either TRBD1 or TRBD2 may fit D (5 bases each). V lost 1 base to trimming and J lost 1 base, with 15 bases between them. The germline V gene encodes CDR1 SGHRS and CDR2 YFSETQ. CDR3 size: 16 residues.

This chain links TRBV10-3 with TRBJ2-2, with 9 nucleotides matching TRBD1. CDR1 is ENHRY and CDR2 is SYGVKD in the germline V gene. V lost 8 bases and J lost 5; bases outside the gene matches: 9. This CDR3 is 15 amino acids long. The CDR3 coding sequence is TGTGCCATCGGGGGAACAGGGGGCATGACCGGGGAGCTGTTTTTT. This sequence encodes CAIGGTGGMTGELFF.

This chain connects TRBV9 to TRBJ2-7; perhaps TRBD1 as D (6 bases). The V gene's germline CDR1 is SGDLS and CDR2 YYNGEE. V lost 0 bases to trimming and J lost 8 bases, with 15 bases between them. The CDR3 totals 14 residues. The CDR3 region is CASSVGQEKSKQYF. Here the CDR3 DNA reads TGTGCCAGCAGCGTAGGACAGGAGAAAAGCAAGCAGTACTTC.

V is TRBV28 and J is TRBJ1-5; D is possibly TRBD1 (6 bases). The CDR3 loop spans 11 amino acids. Trimming cost V 5 bases and J 9 bases, with 8 bases left between them. Per the germline V gene, CDR1 is MDHEN and CDR2 is SYDVKM. The CDR3 region has the DNA TGTGCCAGCAGTAGGGACACGCCCCAGCATTTT. Its translation: CASSRDTPQHF.